The 29 T cell receptor beta chains reported below all come from one sample, sequenced in a study of shared clonotypes between healthy human individuals (TCRdb year 2020). The library was produced with the immunoSEQ multiplex PCR assay. TCRdb stores this immuneACCESS table with in-frame sequences only. Part of the clones is absent; in the studies checked, under half of the shortfall reflects unresolved V genes, and no reason is known for the rest. Recorded for this sample are approximately 2.4 million clones; around 95% of them occurred a single time. The ten largest account for approximately 0.13% of the sample. Specimen: naive CD4+ T cells sorted from blood. The cell subset or site label of this sample denotes: CD45RA+ positively selected. The receptors originated from a man younger than 30 in good health.

The gene calls are TRBV5-1 and TRBJ2-5; TRBD1 might be the D (5 bases). The CDR3 contains 13 residues. Germline loops: CDR1 SGHRS, CDR2 YFSETQ. The V end was cut by 8 bases, the J end by 1 base, with 12 bases between. CDR3 bases: TGCGCCAGTCAACAGGCAATCCAAGAGACCCAGTACTTC. Translating gives CASQQAIQETQYF.

This sequence joins TRBV5-1 and TRBJ2-1, with 9 bases identical to TRBD2. The length of the CDR3 is 16 residues. The V gene's germline CDR1 is SGHRS and CDR2 YFSETQ. The V segment lost 3 bases and the J segment 2 bases; nucleotides outside the gene matches: 6. CDR3 DNA: TGCGCCAGCAGCTCGACCCTAGCGGGGACCTACAATGAGCAGTTCTTC. Amino acids: CASSSTLAGTYNEQFF.

The chain recombines TRBV2 with TRBJ2-5; D unresolved. The V gene lost 6 bases and the J gene lost 4 bases, with 6 bases spanning the gap. The CDR3 loop spans 11 amino acids. Germline V CDR1 and CDR2: SNHLY, FYNNEI. CDR3 sequence (DNA): TGTGCCAGCAGACAGAGAGAGACCCAGTACTTC. Amino acids: CASRQRETQYF.

The chain has TRBV2 and TRBJ2-7; no definite D call. Trimming removed 1 base at V and 6 bases at J, with 10 bases between. CDR3 size: 13 residues. CDR1 is SNHLY and CDR2 is FYNNEI in the germline V gene. The CDR3 here is CASSEVEFSEQYF. The CDR3, as DNA: TGTGCCAGCAGTGAAGTTGAGTTTTCCGAGCAGTACTTC.

The chain is built from TRBV10-2 and TRBJ2-1; 10 positions match TRBD2. This CDR3 region has 14 residues. Germline V lookup: CDR1 WSHSY, CDR2 SAAADI. With 10 bases clipped from V and 9 bases from J, the junction kept 12 bases outside the gene matches. CDR3: CATKRSGGASEQFF. Here the CDR3 DNA reads TGCGCCACCAAACGGAGCGGGGGGGCCAGTGAGCAGTTCTTC.

This chain connects TRBV19 to TRBJ1-3; no firm D call. With 5 bases removed from V and 4 bases from J, the gap between germline ends came to 9 bases. Per germline, CDR1 LNHDA and CDR2 SQIVND (reference sequence). This CDR3 spans 13 amino acids. The CDR3 here is CASSSPDGNTIYF. CDR3 coding DNA: TGTGCCAGTAGTTCGCCAGACGGAAACACCATATATTTT. Full variable domain (remainder filled in from reference TRBV19 and TRBJ1-3): DGGITQSPKYLFRKEGQNVTLSCEQNLNHDAMYWYRQDPGQGLRLIYYSQIVNDFQKGDIAEGYSVSREKKESFPLTVTSAQKNPTAFYLCASSSPDGNTIYFGEGSWLTVV.

In its sample, this clone was seen a few times. This chain links TRBV2 with TRBJ1-5, with a tentative D call TRBD1 (5 bases). Trimming cost V 4 bases and J 7 bases, with 14 bases left between them. CDR1 SNHLY and CDR2 FYNNEI come from the germline V gene. This CDR3 spans 14 amino acids. CDR3 in amino acids: CASSGTGSGQPQHF. The DNA for the CDR3 is TGTGCCAGCAGTGGCACAGGCTCGGGACAGCCCCAGCATTTT.

This chain connects TRBV30 to TRBJ1-1; possibly TRBD1 for D (6 bases). CDR1 is GTSNPN and CDR2 is SVGIG in the germline V gene (reference sequence). Between the trimmed V and J ends, which lost 1 base and 4 bases, there was a span of 13 bases. The CDR3 length is 14 residues. The CDR3 sequence is CAWSGRWGATEAFF. DNA of the CDR3: TGTGCCTGGAGTGGACGGTGGGGGGCCACTGAAGCTTTCTTT.

This clone was counted only a few times. The chain is built from TRBV19 and TRBJ2-1; 12 nucleotides align to TRBD2. There are 16 residues in the CDR3. Trimming took 5 bases from V and 4 from J; bases not matched to a gene: 6. From germline, CDR1 is LNHDA and CDR2 SQIVND (reference sequence). This CDR3 is CASSSLLAGGYNEQFF. In nucleotides, the CDR3 is TGTGCCAGTAGTTCCTTGCTAGCGGGGGGGTACAATGAGCAGTTCTTC.

This sequence joins TRBV5-4 and TRBJ2-5; D gene ambiguous. The tail of the sequence fits TRBJ2-7 better, so the J call may be wrong. CDR1 and CDR2 from the germline V gene are SGHNT and YYREEE (reference sequence). This CDR3 has 13 amino acids. In DNA, the CDR3 is TGTGCCAGCAGCTTGGGACGAACCTACGAGCAGTACTTC. Protein product: CASSLGRTYEQYF.

The chain combines TRBV7-9 with TRBJ2-4; unclear D gene. Trimming took 1 base from V and 6 from J, leaving 7 bases between them. Germline loops: CDR1 SEHNR, CDR2 FQNEAQ (reference sequence). This CDR3 is 13 amino acids long. CDR3 region: CASSLEQRNIQYF. The CDR3 DNA follows: TGTGCCAGCAGCTTAGAGCAGAGAAACATTCAGTACTTC.

V and J are TRBV7-2 and TRBJ1-5; 11 nucleotides line up with TRBD1. Trimming at V came to 5 bases and at J to 9 bases, leaving 6 bases not matched to a gene. CDR3 length: 14 amino acids. Looked up from germline, CDR1 is SGHTA and CDR2 is FQGNSA. The CDR3, as DNA: TGTGCCAGCAGCCCGGGACAGGGGGTATCGCCCCAGCATTTT. It is translated as CASSPGQGVSPQHF.

The J gene is TRBJ2-7, the V gene TRBV5-1; no firm D call. This CDR3 is 12 amino acids long. Germline V lookup: CDR1 SGHRS, CDR2 YFSETQ. V was pared by 3 bases and J by 7 bases, with 11 bases between. The CDR3 here is CASSSSVGEQYF. CDR3 nucleotide sequence: TGCGCCAGCAGCTCATCAGTTGGGGAGCAGTACTTC.

CDR3 protein: CASSIPDRGVDQPQHF. CDR3 DNA sequence: TGTGCCAGTAGTATACCGGACAGGGGAGTTGATCAGCCCCAGCATTTT. The J gene is TRBJ1-5, the V gene TRBV19; TRBD1 aligns across 9 bases. The CDR3 totals 16 residues. J was trimmed by 5 bases and V by 2 bases; bases with no gene match: 7. The germline V gene has CDR1 LNHDA and CDR2 SQIVND (reference sequence). Supplemented by reference TRBV19 and TRBJ1-5, the full variable domain reads DGGITQSPKYLFRKEGQNVTLSCEQNLNHDAMYWYRQDPGQGLRLIYYSQIVNDFQKGDIAEGYSVSREKKESFPLTVTSAQKNPTAFYLCASSIPDRGVDQPQHFGDGTRLSIL.

This clone was detected once. V and J are TRBV5-1 and TRBJ2-3; tentatively, D is TRBD1 (5 bases). Germline V CDR1 and CDR2: SGHRS, YFSETQ. The length of the CDR3 is 15 residues. The ends were cut back, 6 bases at V and 2 bases at J, with 16 bases in the middle. The CDR3 coding sequence is TGCGCCAGCAACCCCCAACCAGGGTCCACAGATACGCAGTATTTT. Protein: CASNPQPGSTDTQYF. The whole variable domain, filled in from reference TRBV5-1 and TRBJ2-3, reads KAGVTQTPRYLIKTRGQQVTLSCSPISGHRSVSWYQQTPGQGLQFLFEYFSETQRNKGNFPGRFSGRQFSNSRSEMNVSTLELGDSALYLCASNPQPGSTDTQYFGPGTRLTVL.

This chain connects TRBV28 to TRBJ1-6, with 12 bases that match TRBD1. This CDR3 region has 16 residues. Germline V gene sequence: CDR1 MDHEN, CDR2 SYDVKM. V gave up 5 bases and J gave up 9 bases; unmatched junction bases: 8. In DNA, the CDR3 is TGTGCCAGCAGTCTTAGGGGACAGGGGGCCGTTTCACCCCTCCACTTT. It translates to CASSLRGQGAVSPLHF.

The chain uses TRBV11-2 and TRBJ1-6; D is uncertain. Trimming stripped 5 bases from V and 3 bases from J, with 11 bases between. The CDR3 spans 15 residues. The germline V gene has CDR1 SGHAT and CDR2 FQNNGV. CDR3 loop: CASSLMWDYNSPLHF. CDR3 DNA sequence: TGTGCCAGCAGCCTAATGTGGGACTATAATTCACCCCTCCACTTT.

V and J are TRBV7-2 and TRBJ2-1; TRBD1 or TRBD2 may be the D gene (5 bases each). V was cut by 8 bases and J by 5 bases, with 13 bases left in between. The CDR3 length is 13 residues. Germline lookup yields CDR1 SGHTA and CDR2 FQGNSA. CDR3 sequence: CASARDGNNEQFF. The CDR3, as DNA: TGTGCCAGCGCCCGGGACGGAAACAATGAGCAGTTCTTC.

This clone was detected only once. The chain is built from TRBV6-5 and TRBJ1-2; no reliable D call. This CDR3 spans 14 amino acids. V was clipped by 10 bases and J by 2 bases, with 17 bases between them. Germline lookup yields CDR1 MNHEY and CDR2 SVGAGI. The CDR3 DNA sequence: TGTGCCATCCTTACACGAGTATTGAACTATGGCTACACCTTC. Translating it yields CAILTRVLNYGYTF.

J is TRBJ2-1 and V is TRBV7-2; either TRBD1 or TRBD2 may fit D (5 bases each). CDR3 size: 14 residues. The germline V gene encodes CDR1 SGHTA and CDR2 FQGNSA. The V end was cut by 5 bases, the J end by 2 bases, with 10 bases between. The CDR3 DNA follows: TGTGCCAGCAGCCTCGGGGCGGCCTACAATGAGCAGTTCTTC. It yields the protein CASSLGAAYNEQFF.

The V gene is TRBV6-5, the J gene TRBJ1-1; perhaps TRBD1 as D (5 bases). There are 15 residues in the CDR3. The V gene's germline CDR1 is MNHEY and CDR2 SVGAGI. V gave up 2 bases and J gave up 5 bases, with 15 bases separating them. The CDR3 region is CASSYTRSGPTEAFF. The CDR3 DNA sequence: TGTGCCAGCAGTTACACCCGTTCAGGGCCAACTGAAGCTTTCTTT.

This clone was observed once. The genes are TRBV11-2 and TRBJ2-4; possibly TRBD1 or TRBD2 for D (5 bases each). The CDR3 is made up of 13 amino acids. The germline V and J ends were trimmed by 2 bases and 7 bases, with 9 bases remaining between them. The germline V gene encodes CDR1 SGHAT and CDR2 FQNNGV. The CDR3 protein is CASSLLGTNIQYF. CDR3 DNA: TGTGCCAGCAGCTTACTAGGGACGAACATTCAGTACTTC.

This clone was seen just once. This chain joins TRBV2 and TRBJ2-1, with 11 bases fitting TRBD2. Trimming removed 8 bases from V and 9 bases from J; junction bases left unmatched: 6. Per the germline V gene, CDR1 is SNHLY and CDR2 is FYNNEI. This CDR3 region has 13 residues. CDR3 sequence: CASDSGGASEQFF. CDR3 nucleotide sequence: TGTGCCAGCGATAGCGGGGGGGCATCTGAGCAGTTCTTC.

The J gene is TRBJ1-1, the V gene TRBV27, with D possibly matching TRBD1 (5 bases). The CDR3 runs to 15 residues. Germline CDR1 is MNHEY and CDR2 is SMNVEV (reference sequence). The V gene lost 3 bases and the J gene lost 4 bases, with 15 bases spanning the gap. The CDR3: CASSFRGGVATEAFF. DNA of the CDR3: TGTGCCAGCAGTTTCCGGGGGGGAGTGGCCACTGAAGCTTTCTTT.

This chain connects TRBV7-2 to TRBJ1-5; D is perhaps TRBD1 (5 bases). CDR3 length: 14 residues. Germline loops: CDR1 SGHTA, CDR2 FQGNSA. The ends were cut back, 4 bases at V and 7 bases at J, with 14 bases in the middle. CDR3: CASSSSGGRQPQHF. The CDR3, as DNA: TGTGCCAGCAGCTCCTCCGGGGGAAGGCAGCCCCAGCATTTT.

The gene calls are TRBV11-2 and TRBJ2-1; 10 bases fit TRBD2. V shed 2 bases and J 7 bases; nucleotides not matched to a gene: 5. Germline CDR1 SGHAT, CDR2 FQNNGV. This CDR3 region has 15 residues. As DNA, the CDR3 is TGTGCCAGCAGCTTAACACTAGCGGGAAGGAATGAGCAGTTCTTC. Translating it yields CASSLTLAGRNEQFF.

V gene TRBV30 combines with J gene TRBJ2-4; 9 bases are a match to TRBD2. Germline-derived CDR1 and CDR2 are GTSNPN and SVGIG (reference sequence). With 0 bases clipped from V and 7 bases from J, the junction kept 7 bases outside the gene matches. The CDR3 length is 15 residues. The CDR3 region has the DNA TGTGCCTGGAGTGTCGGCGGGGGGGCCGCGAACATTCAGTACTTC. Protein sequence: CAWSVGGGAANIQYF. Looking up the rest from reference TRBV30 and TRBJ2-4 gives the full variable domain: SQTIHQWPATLVQPVGSPLSLECTVEGTSNPNLYWYRQAAGRGLQLLFYSVGIGQISSEVPQNLSASRPQDRQFILSSKKLLLSDSGFYLCAWSVGGGAANIQYFGAGTRLSVL.

The table lists this clone with a count of one. This chain joins TRBV6-4 and TRBJ1-1; a possible D gene is TRBD1 (5 bases). CDR1 is MRHNA, CDR2 SNTAGT, per germline. Trimming took 7 bases from V and 7 from J, leaving 22 bases between them. The CDR3 consists of 15 residues. This CDR3 is CASIPQGRATDEAFF. Written as DNA, the CDR3 is TGTGCCAGCATCCCCCAGGGCAGGGCGACGGATGAAGCTTTCTTT.

The J gene is TRBJ2-5, the V gene TRBV6-1, with unresolved D. The length of the CDR3 is 13 residues. V lost 5 bases and J lost 2, with 9 bases in between. Germline V gives CDR1 MNHNS, CDR2 SASEGT. CDR3 region: CASSLLGQETQYF. The DNA for the CDR3 is TGTGCCAGCAGTTTGTTAGGACAAGAGACCCAGTACTTC.